The present TCR beta chain was sequenced within a study of blood T cells in healthy people across ages. Study findings and constraints: Naive and antigen-experienced cells were not separated, limiting conclusive comparison. The study lacked donor CMV status, which possibly confounded expanded clonotype changes. Observed TCR beta diversity showed a strong correlation with the percentage of naive T cells as measured by flow cytometry.

Primed by a sample-barcoded 5' primer and a J-beta primer mix, a second PCR proceeded for about 7 to 11 cycles. TCRdb passed the 5' RACE reads through MiXCR, listing each CDR3 protein once. The profile shows more than 1,400,000 distinct CDR3 sequences, approximately 42% of them singletons. A word on this clonotype: Its antigen is not identified.

The germline V gene encodes CDR1 SGHVS and CDR2 FNYEAQ. This CDR3 has 16 amino acids. Unmatched junction bases numbered 11, after V lost 5 bases and J lost 4 bases. The TCR comes from a woman younger than 30 in good health. The gene calls are TRBV7-6 and TRBJ2-3; 8 bases agree with TRBD2. The sample comprised blood. CDR3 region: CASSQASAGDADTQYF. The CDR3 region has the DNA TGTGCCAGCAGCCAAGCCTCAGCGGGAGACGCAGATACGCAGTATTTT.